This T cell receptor beta chain came from a study of radiotherapy plus CTLA-4 blockade in lung cancer. The wider study: Disease control was achieved by over 30% of patients, and objective responses by 18%. Study-wide results and limits: Tumor-derived TCR clones expanded in blood after radiotherapy plus ipilimumab. The best prediction of response reportedly came from early blood T cell clone dynamics, with interferon-beta.

A remark on this clone: Its antigen is unknown.

Lung cancer patients with chemo-refractory metastatic non-small-cell disease were given focal radiation plus CTLA-4 blockade with ipilimumab. Profiled with immunoSEQ multiplex PCR; TCRdb holds only in-frame clones, not every one. The table includes roughly 73,000 clones, roughly 91% detected once. J was trimmed by 4 bases and V by 3 bases; bases with no gene match: 2. There are 15 residues in the CDR3. Germline V CDR1 and CDR2: SGHRS, YFSETQ. The sequence derives from a human donor with non-small cell lung cancer that progressed on radiotherapy plus ipilimumab. This rearrangement joins TRBV5-1 to TRBJ2-1; 12 bases fit TRBD2. The sequencing here drew on peripheral blood, taken from a patient treated with radiotherapy plus ipilimumab. The DNA for the CDR3 is TGCGCCAGCAGCTCACTAGCGGGAGGTTACAATGAGCAGTTCTTC. Residues: CASSSLAGGYNEQFF.